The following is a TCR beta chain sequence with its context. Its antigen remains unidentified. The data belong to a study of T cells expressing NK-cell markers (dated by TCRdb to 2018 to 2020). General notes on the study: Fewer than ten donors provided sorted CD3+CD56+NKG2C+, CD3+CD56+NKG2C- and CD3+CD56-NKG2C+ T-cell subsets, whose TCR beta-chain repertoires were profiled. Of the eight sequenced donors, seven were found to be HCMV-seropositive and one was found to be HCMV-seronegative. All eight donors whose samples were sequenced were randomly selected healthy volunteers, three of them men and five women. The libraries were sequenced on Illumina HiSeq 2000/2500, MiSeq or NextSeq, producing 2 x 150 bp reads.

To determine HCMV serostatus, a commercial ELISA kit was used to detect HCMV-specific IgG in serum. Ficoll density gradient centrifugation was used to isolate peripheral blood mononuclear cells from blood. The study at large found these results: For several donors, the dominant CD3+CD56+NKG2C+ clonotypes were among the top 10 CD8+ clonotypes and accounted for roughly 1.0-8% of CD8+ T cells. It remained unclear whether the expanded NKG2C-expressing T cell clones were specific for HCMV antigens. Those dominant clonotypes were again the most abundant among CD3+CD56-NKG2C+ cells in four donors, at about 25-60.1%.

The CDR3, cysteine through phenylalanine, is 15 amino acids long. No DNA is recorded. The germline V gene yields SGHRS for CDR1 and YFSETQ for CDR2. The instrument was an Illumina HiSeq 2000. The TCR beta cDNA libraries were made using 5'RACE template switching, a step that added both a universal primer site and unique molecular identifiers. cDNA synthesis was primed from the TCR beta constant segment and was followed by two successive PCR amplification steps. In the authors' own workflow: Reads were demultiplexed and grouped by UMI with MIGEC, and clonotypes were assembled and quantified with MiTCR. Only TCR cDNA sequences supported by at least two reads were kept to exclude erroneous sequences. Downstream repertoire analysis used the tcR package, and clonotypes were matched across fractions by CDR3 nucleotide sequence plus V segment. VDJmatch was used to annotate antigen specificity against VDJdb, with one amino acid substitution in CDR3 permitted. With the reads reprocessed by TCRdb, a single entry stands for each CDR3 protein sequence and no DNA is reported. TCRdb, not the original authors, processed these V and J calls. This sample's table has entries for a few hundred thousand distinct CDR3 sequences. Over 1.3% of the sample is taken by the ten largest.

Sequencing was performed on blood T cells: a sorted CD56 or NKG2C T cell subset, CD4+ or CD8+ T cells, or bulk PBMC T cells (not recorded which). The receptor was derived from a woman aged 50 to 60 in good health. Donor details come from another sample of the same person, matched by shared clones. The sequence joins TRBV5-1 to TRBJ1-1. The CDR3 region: CASSWDGRLNTEAFF.